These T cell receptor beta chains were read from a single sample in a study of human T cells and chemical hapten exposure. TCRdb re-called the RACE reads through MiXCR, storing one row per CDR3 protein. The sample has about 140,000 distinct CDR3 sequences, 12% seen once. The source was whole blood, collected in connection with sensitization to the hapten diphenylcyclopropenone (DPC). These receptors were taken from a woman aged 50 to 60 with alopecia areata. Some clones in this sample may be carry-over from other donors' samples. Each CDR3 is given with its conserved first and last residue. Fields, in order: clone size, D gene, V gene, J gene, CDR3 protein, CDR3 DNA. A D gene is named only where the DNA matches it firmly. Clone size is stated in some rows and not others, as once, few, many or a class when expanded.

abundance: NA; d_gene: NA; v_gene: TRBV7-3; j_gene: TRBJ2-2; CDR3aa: CASSSSWTGTGELFF; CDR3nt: TGTGCCAGCAGCTCCTCCTGGACGGGGACCGGGGAGCTGTTTTTT
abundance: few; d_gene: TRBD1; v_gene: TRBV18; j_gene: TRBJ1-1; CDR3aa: CASSSGTGKNTEAFF; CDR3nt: TGTGCCAGCTCATCCGGGACAGGAAAGAACACTGAAGCTTTCTTT
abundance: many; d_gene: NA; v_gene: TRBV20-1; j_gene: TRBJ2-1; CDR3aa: CSAHPGTSRYNEQFF; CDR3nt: TGCAGTGCACACCCGGGAACTAGTCGGTACAATGAGCAGTTCTTC
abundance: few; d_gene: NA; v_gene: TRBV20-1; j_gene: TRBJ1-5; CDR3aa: CSALGRGPGNQPQHF; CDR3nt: TGCAGTGCTCTAGGTCGCGGGCCTGGCAATCAGCCCCAGCATTTT
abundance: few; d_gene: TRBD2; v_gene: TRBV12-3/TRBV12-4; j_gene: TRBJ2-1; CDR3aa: CASSFSSGRANEQFF; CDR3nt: TGTGCCAGCAGTTTTTCTAGCGGGAGAGCTAATGAGCAGTTCTTC
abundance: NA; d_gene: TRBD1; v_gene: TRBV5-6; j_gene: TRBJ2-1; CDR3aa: CASSLASGQGAHEQFF; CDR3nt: TGTGCCAGCAGCTTGGCCTCTGGACAGGGGGCCCATGAGCAGTTCTTC
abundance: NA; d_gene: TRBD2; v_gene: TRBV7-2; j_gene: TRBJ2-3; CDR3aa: CASSSPSSGGTDTQYF; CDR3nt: TGTGCCAGCAGCTCTCCTTCAAGCGGGGGGACAGATACGCAGTATTTT
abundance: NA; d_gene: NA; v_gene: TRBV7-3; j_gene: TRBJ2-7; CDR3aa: CASSHFPGEDEQYF; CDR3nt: TGTGCCAGCAGTCACTTCCCAGGGGAGGACGAGCAGTACTTC
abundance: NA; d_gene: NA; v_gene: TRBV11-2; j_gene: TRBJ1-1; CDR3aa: CASSLTRQEKAFF; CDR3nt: TGTGCCAGCAGCCTAACGCGACAGGAGAAGGCTTTCTTT
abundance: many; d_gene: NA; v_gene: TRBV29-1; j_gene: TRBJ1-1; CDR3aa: CSTANTEAFF; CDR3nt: TGCAGCACTGCGAACACTGAAGCTTTCTTT
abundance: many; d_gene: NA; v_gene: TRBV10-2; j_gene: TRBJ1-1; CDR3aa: CAVQGPPSEAFF; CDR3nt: TGCGCCGTACAGGGCCCGCCCTCTGAAGCTTTCTTT
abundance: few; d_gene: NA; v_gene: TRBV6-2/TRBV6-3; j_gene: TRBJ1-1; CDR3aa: CASSRGEENTEAFF; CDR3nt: TGTGCCAGCAGCAGGGGTGAGGAGAACACTGAAGCTTTCTTT
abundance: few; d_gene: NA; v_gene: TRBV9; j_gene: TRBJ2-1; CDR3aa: CASSVGPGSSYNEQFF; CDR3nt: TGTGCCAGCAGCGTAGGCCCAGGAAGCTCCTACAATGAGCAGTTCTTC
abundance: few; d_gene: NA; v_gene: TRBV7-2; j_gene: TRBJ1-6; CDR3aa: CASSLVLGRDSPLHF; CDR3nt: TGTGCCAGCAGCTTAGTTCTGGGGAGGGATTCACCCCTCCACTTT
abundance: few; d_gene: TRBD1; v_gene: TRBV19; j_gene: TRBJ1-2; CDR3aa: CASSKGTDSNYGYTF; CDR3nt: TGTGCCAGTAGTAAAGGGACAGACTCTAACTATGGCTACACCTTC
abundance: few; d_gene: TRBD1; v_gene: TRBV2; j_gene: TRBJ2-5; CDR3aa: CASVSQGASQETQYF; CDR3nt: TGTGCCAGCGTGTCGCAGGGGGCTTCCCAAGAGACCCAGTACTTC
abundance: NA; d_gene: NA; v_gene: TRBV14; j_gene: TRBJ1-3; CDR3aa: CAGSIQGLVSGNTIYF; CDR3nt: TGTGCCGGCAGCATACAGGGACTCGTCTCTGGAAACACCATATATTTT
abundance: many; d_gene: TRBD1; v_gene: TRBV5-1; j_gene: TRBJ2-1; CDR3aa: CATRDDRDYNEQFF; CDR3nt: TGCGCCACCCGTGATGACAGGGACTACAATGAGCAGTTCTTC